This is a list of T cell receptor beta chains from one sample in a study of T cell responses to AZD1222 COVID-19 vaccine. Clones were read by immunoSEQ multiplex PCR, and TCRdb kept only the in-frame ones, dropping some. The repertoire has roughly 40,000 clones, 90% of them found once; the top ten carry 37%. The specimen was peripheral blood, collected 28 days after the second AZD1222 dose. Source of these receptors: an adult who received the AZD1222 COVID-19 vaccine. The CDR3 runs from the conserved cysteine through the conserved F or W.

J	V	CDR3
TRBJ1-1	TRBV10-2	CASSERRTGGENTEAFF
TRBJ2-5	TRBV12-5	CASAGRAGALETQYF
TRBJ2-1	TRBV6-5	CAGNRGLGEQFF
TRBJ1-2	TRBV5-6	CASSLPLTGDGYTF
TRBJ2-4	TRBV7-2	CASSPLSRGAGNIQYF
TRBJ2-1	TRBV6-6	CASSLYSPGTGRNEQFF
TRBJ1-2	TRBV7-9	CASSLVPGDHGYTF
TRBJ1-5	TRBV9	CASSVEGLGNQPQHF
TRBJ1-2	TRBV9	CASSPHGGGQGYGYTF
TRBJ2-2	TRBV7-2	CASSGTGGTLAGELFF
TRBJ2-1	TRBV4-3	CASSLGPYDEQFF
TRBJ1-1	TRBV7-2	CASSLGTGRTEAFF
TRBJ1-4	TRBV5-6	CASSRTGMRTNEKLFF